The 31 T cell receptor beta chains below all came from one sample that was sequenced in a study of T cell responses to AZD1222 COVID-19 vaccine. Only in-frame clones appear in the TCRdb table, and some are missing; sequencing was by immunoSEQ multiplex PCR. The sample yields around 140,000 clones, 80% to 90% seen once. Sequenced here: peripheral blood, sampled on day 0 of AZD1222 vaccination. The receptors stem from an adult in good health.

The chain employs TRBV4-3 and TRBJ1-1; the D is unclear. Trimming removed 1 base from V and 0 bases from J, with 12 bases in between. The CDR3 length is 16 residues. Germline assignment: CDR1 LGHNA and CDR2 YSLEER. CDR3 bases: TGCGCCAGCAGCCAAGGCGGACTTTACATGAACACTGAAGCTTTCTTT. Protein product: CASSQGGLYMNTEAFF.

The V gene is TRBV5-1, the J gene TRBJ1-2, with D perhaps TRBD1 (6 bases). This CDR3 spans 14 amino acids. V was shortened by 4 bases and J by 2 bases, with 12 bases between the two germline ends. Looked up from germline, CDR1 is SGHRS and CDR2 is YFSETQ. The CDR3 sequence is CASSGSGQNYGYTF. The CDR3 nucleotides read TGCGCCAGCAGCGGCTCCGGACAGAACTATGGCTACACCTTC.

Points on this clone: This specimen includes other DNA sequences encoding the same CDR3. The chain links TRBV29-1 to TRBJ2-5, with 12 positions matching TRBD2. The CDR3 extends over 14 amino acids. Per germline, CDR1 SQVTM and CDR2 ANQGSEA. V shed 2 bases and J 4 bases; nucleotides not matched to a gene: 2. The CDR3 DNA is TGCAGCGTTGAACTAGCGGGAGGGGGAGAGACCCAGTACTTC. Translated: CSVELAGGGETQYF.

DNA of the CDR3: TGCAGCGTGGTGGCGGCCTCCTACGAGCAGTACTTC. As protein: CSVVAASYEQYF. The chain recombines TRBV29-1 with TRBJ2-7; D gene uncertain. The CDR3 has 12 amino acids. Germline-derived CDR1 and CDR2 are SQVTM and ANQGSEA. The V gene lost 6 bases and the J gene lost 0 bases, with 9 bases spanning the gap.

V is TRBV6-5 and J is TRBJ1-6, with D perhaps TRBD1 (5 bases). This CDR3 is 14 amino acids long. Germline V lookup: CDR1 MNHEY, CDR2 SVGAGI. Trimming stripped 6 bases from V and 4 bases from J, with 10 bases between. Written as DNA, the CDR3 is TGTGCCAGCAGGCCGACAGATTATAATTCACCCCTCCACTTT. As protein: CASRPTDYNSPLHF.

The chain has TRBV9 and TRBJ1-3; a weak D match, TRBD1 (6 bases). The CDR3 contains 15 residues. Germline loops: CDR1 SGDLS, CDR2 YYNGEE. V lost 0 bases, J lost 2 bases, and 9 bases lay in between. CDR3 DNA sequence: TGTGCCAGCAGCGTAGCAGGGGCGCCTGGAAACACCATATATTTT. This sequence encodes CASSVAGAPGNTIYF.

This clone was recorded once. The chain is built from TRBV4-3 and TRBJ2-7; D remains ambiguous. Germline loops: CDR1 LGHNA, CDR2 YSLEER. Trimming pared 0 bases from V and 2 bases from J, leaving 5 bases between. The CDR3 extends over 13 amino acids. The chain's CDR3 is CASSQDATYEQYF. As DNA, the CDR3 is TGCGCCAGCAGCCAAGATGCGACCTACGAGCAGTACTTC.

The chain combines TRBV30 with TRBJ1-2, with D hard to call. The CDR3 loop spans 14 amino acids. V was shortened by 5 bases and J by 2 bases, with 15 bases between the two germline ends. CDR1 and CDR2 from the germline V gene are GTSNPN and SVGIG (reference sequence). CDR3 protein: CAWSNLGRNYGYTF. DNA of the CDR3: TGTGCCTGGTCTAACCTCGGTCGGAACTATGGCTACACCTTC.

The chain joins TRBV27 to TRBJ1-5; D unclear. Trimming removed 5 bases at V and 0 bases at J, with 17 bases between. The CDR3 loop spans 17 amino acids. Looked up from germline, CDR1 is MNHEY and CDR2 is SMNVEV (reference sequence). CDR3 residues: CASSPTTDFLSNQPQHF. The DNA of the CDR3 is TGTGCCAGCAGTCCGACCACCGACTTCCTTAGCAATCAGCCCCAGCATTTT.

The chain links TRBV7-9 to TRBJ1-2; D may be TRBD1 (5 bases). The CDR3 is 11 amino acids. Trimming left V 8 bases short and J 7 bases short, with 11 bases between. CDR1 SEHNR and CDR2 FQNEAQ come from the germline V gene (reference sequence). The CDR3 spells CASDRDFGYTF. In DNA, the CDR3 is TGTGCCAGCGATAGGGACTTTGGCTACACCTTC.

V gene TRBV7-2 combines with J gene TRBJ1-6; D call uncertain. Trimming stripped 4 bases from V and 10 bases from J, with 11 bases between. Germline V gene sequence: CDR1 SGHTA, CDR2 FQGNSA. CDR3 size: 13 residues. The CDR3 sequence is CASSSGSLSPLHF. CDR3 coding DNA: TGTGCCAGCAGCTCAGGATCCTTGTCACCCCTCCACTTT. Together with reference TRBV7-2 and TRBJ1-6, the CDR3 gives the full variable domain: GAGVSQSPSNKVTEKGKDVELRCDPISGHTALYWYRQSLGQGLEFLIYFQGNSAPDKSGLPSDRFSAERTGGSVSTLTIQRTQQEDSAVYLCASSSGSLSPLHFGNGTRLTVT.

V and J are TRBV27 and TRBJ1-5, with D unresolved. The V gene's germline CDR1 is MNHEY and CDR2 SMNVEV (reference sequence). The CDR3 contains 14 residues. Trimming pared 2 bases from V and 4 bases from J, leaving 9 bases between. Written as DNA, the CDR3 is TGTGCCAGCAGTTTAACGGGAGGGAATCAGCCCCAGCATTTT. Translated, it gives CASSLTGGNQPQHF.

This clone was counted a few times. The junction departs from the called germline gene at one end, perhaps through a read error. This chain joins TRBV25-1 and TRBJ1-6; D is uncertain. In germline, CDR1 is MGHDK, CDR2 SYGVNS. This CDR3 is 15 amino acids long. CDR3 nucleotides: TGTGCCAGCAGGGAATCCGGACGGGTAAATTCACCCCTCCACTTT. It translates to CASRESGRVNSPLHF.

This sequence joins TRBV7-2 and TRBJ2-7, with 9 nucleotides matching TRBD1. Germline V CDR1 and CDR2: SGHTA, FQGNSA. V shed 3 bases, J shed 1 base, and the junction held 10 bases outside the gene matches. This CDR3 contains 17 residues. The CDR3 DNA reads as TGTGCCAGCAGCTTCCGGGACAGGGTGAGAGGGTCCTACGAGCAGTACTTC. Amino acid sequence: CASSFRDRVRGSYEQYF.

The V gene is TRBV29-1, the J gene TRBJ2-3, with D unresolved. Germline values: CDR1 SQVTM, CDR2 ANQGSEA. The V end was cut by 3 bases, the J end by 1 base, with 14 bases between. This CDR3 is 15 amino acids long. In DNA, the CDR3 is TGCAGCGTTGATCGTCTAGAACGAGGCACAGATACGCAGTATTTT. Translating it yields CSVDRLERGTDTQYF.

In its sample, this clone was seen once. The J gene is TRBJ2-7, the V gene TRBV7-9; tentatively, D is TRBD1 (5 bases). The CDR3 spans 15 residues. The V and J ends lost 1 base and 5 bases respectively, with 15 bases between them. Germline CDR1 and CDR2: SEHNR and FQNEAQ (reference sequence). CDR3 coding DNA: TGTGCCAGCAGCTTAGGACAGTCAGGAATGGACGAGCAGTACTTC. This codes for CASSLGQSGMDEQYF.

This clone was recorded only once. The chain combines TRBV5-4 with TRBJ1-1, with unresolved D. The CDR3 is 13 amino acids. Germline CDR1 SGHNT, CDR2 YYREEE (reference sequence). V shed 4 bases and J shed 1 base, with 8 bases lying between them. The CDR3 bases are TGTGCCAGCAGCGGGGTCCCGAACACTGAAGCTTTCTTT. Its protein is CASSGVPNTEAFF. The full variable domain, in which reference TRBV5-4 and TRBJ1-1 provide the parts outside the CDR3, is ETGVTQSPTHLIKTRGQQVTLRCSSQSGHNTVSWYQQALGQGPQFIFQYYREEENGRGNFPPRFSGLQFPNYSSELNVNALELDDSALYLCASSGVPNTEAFFGQGTRLTVV.

The gene calls are TRBV7-9 and TRBJ2-7; D unresolved. The CDR3 spans 12 residues. CDR1 is SEHNR, CDR2 FQNEAQ, per germline (reference sequence). With 5 bases removed from V and 8 bases from J, the gap between germline ends came to 13 bases. CDR3 bases: TGTGCCAGCAGCCCTCAAGGGCCCCAGCAGTACTTC. Protein: CASSPQGPQQYF.

This sequence joins TRBV18 and TRBJ1-1; D gene ambiguous. CDR3 size: 15 residues. CDR1 and CDR2 from the germline V gene are KGHSH and LQKENI. The germline V and J ends were trimmed by 0 bases and 4 bases, with 12 bases remaining between them. CDR3 in DNA: TGTGCCAGCTCACCACCCGCAGGTGCGGCCACTGAAGCTTTCTTT. Protein: CASSPPAGAATEAFF.

V usage is TRBV19 and J usage is TRBJ2-7; 10 nucleotides line up with TRBD1. Trimming at V came to 5 bases and at J to 2 bases, leaving 3 bases not matched to a gene. Germline V gives CDR1 LNHDA, CDR2 SQIVND (reference sequence). The CDR3 spans 14 residues. CDR3 sequence: CASSDRGRTYEQYF. For the CDR3, the DNA is TGTGCCAGTAGTGACAGGGGGCGCACCTACGAGCAGTACTTC.

The chain has TRBV7-3 and TRBJ1-1; D is unclear. CDR3 length equals 14 residues. Germline-derived CDR1 and CDR2 are SGHTA and FQGTGA. V lost 2 bases and J lost 4, with 11 bases in between. This CDR3 is CASSLVPLATEAFF. The CDR3 DNA sequence: TGTGCCAGCAGCTTAGTCCCCCTCGCCACTGAAGCTTTCTTT.

The J gene is TRBJ1-1, the V gene TRBV18, with 7 bases fitting TRBD1. The V gene end was trimmed by 6 bases and the J gene end by 5 bases; junction bases not matched to a gene: 6. This CDR3 contains 13 residues. Germline values: CDR1 KGHSH, CDR2 LQKENI. The CDR3, as DNA: TGTGCCAGCTCGAACACAGGGGAAACTGAAGCTTTCTTT. This codes for CASSNTGETEAFF. The whole variable domain, filled in from reference TRBV18 and TRBJ1-1, reads NAGVMQNPRHLVRRRGQEARLRCSPMKGHSHVYWYRQLPEEGLKFMVYLQKENIIDESGMPKERFSAEFPKEGPSILRIQQVVRGDSAAYFCASSNTGETEAFFGQGTRLTVV.

The V and J genes are TRBV9 and TRBJ2-1; D may be TRBD2 (5 bases). Germline loops: CDR1 SGDLS, CDR2 YYNGEE. Trimming left V 3 bases short and J 2 bases short, with 12 bases between. This CDR3 spans 15 amino acids. In nucleotides, the CDR3 is TGTGCCAGCAGCGCACGGGGAAGCACCTACAATGAGCAGTTCTTC. Protein sequence: CASSARGSTYNEQFF.

This clone occurred once. The chain uses TRBV28 and TRBJ1-5, with TRBD1 matching over 11 bases. This CDR3 spans 15 amino acids. V shed 8 bases, J shed 6 bases, and the junction held 9 bases outside the gene matches. Germline assignment: CDR1 MDHEN and CDR2 SYDVKM. For the CDR3, the DNA is TGTGCCAGCCAAACCGGGACAGGGGGTTCTCAGCCCCAGCATTTT. The encoded protein is CASQTGTGGSQPQHF.

The rearrangement uses TRBV28 and TRBJ2-7; D not resolved. V shed 4 bases and J shed 1 base, with 5 bases lying between them. The CDR3 has 12 residues. From germline, CDR1 is MDHEN and CDR2 SYDVKM. The CDR3 sequence is CASSSTSYEQYF. Here the CDR3 DNA reads TGTGCCAGCAGTTCTACATCCTACGAGCAGTACTTC.

The chain links TRBV10-3 to TRBJ1-4, with unresolved D. The germline V gene has CDR1 ENHRY and CDR2 SYGVKD. The CDR3 has 16 amino acids. V was pared by 3 bases and J by 3 bases, with 14 bases between. CDR3: CAISEREGRANEKLFF. In nucleotides, the CDR3 is TGTGCCATCAGTGAACGTGAGGGAAGGGCTAATGAAAAACTGTTTTTT.

The rearrangement uses TRBV28 and TRBJ1-1; D is unclear. This CDR3 is built from 14 residues. The V end lost 3 bases, the J end lost 2 bases, and 10 bases lay between the germline ends. Germline assignment: CDR1 MDHEN and CDR2 SYDVKM. The CDR3 sequence is CASSFRRGNTEAFF. The CDR3, as DNA: TGTGCCAGCAGTTTTAGACGGGGAAACACTGAAGCTTTCTTT.

This chain connects TRBV7-3 to TRBJ1-6, with TRBD1 matching 9 bases. With V trimmed by 5 bases and J by 9 bases, 5 bases remained unmatched. Germline loops: CDR1 SGHTA, CDR2 FQGTGA. This CDR3 has 14 amino acids. The CDR3 bases are TGTGCCAGCAGCATCGGGACAGGGTCTTCACCCCTCCACTTT. It encodes CASSIGTGSSPLHF. Using reference TRBV7-3 and TRBJ1-6 for the parts outside the CDR3, the full variable domain is GAGVSQTPSNKVTEKGKYVELRCDPISGHTALYWYRQSLGQGPEFLIYFQGTGAADDSGLPNDRFFAVRPEGSVSTLKIQRTERGDSAVYLCASSIGTGSSPLHFGNGTRLTVT.

The chain has TRBV7-3 and TRBJ2-7; no definite D call. Germline CDR1 is SGHTA and CDR2 is FQGTGA. V was pared by 0 bases and J by 5 bases, with 8 bases between. The CDR3 consists of 13 residues. The CDR3 loop is CASSLTQLDEQYF. The CDR3 DNA is TGTGCCAGCAGCTTAACGCAATTGGACGAGCAGTACTTC.

This clone was seen just once. The J gene is TRBJ2-1, the V gene TRBV7-2; tentatively, D is TRBD1 (6 bases). V was clipped by 7 bases and J by 6 bases, with 13 bases between them. Germline-derived CDR1 and CDR2 are SGHTA and FQGNSA. The CDR3 runs to 13 residues. This CDR3 is CASNLRGSNEQFF. In DNA, the CDR3 is TGTGCCAGCAATCTGAGGGGGTCCAATGAGCAGTTCTTC.

V gene TRBV6-5 combines with J gene TRBJ2-7; 7 nucleotides line up with TRBD1. Germline V gene data show CDR1 as MNHEY and CDR2 as SVGAGI. After removal of 0 bases from V and 4 bases from J, the junction contained 6 bases not matched to a gene. The CDR3 is 15 amino acids. The CDR3 is CASSYSGTGEYEQYF. CDR3 sequence (DNA): TGTGCCAGCAGTTACTCAGGTACAGGGGAGTACGAGCAGTACTTC.